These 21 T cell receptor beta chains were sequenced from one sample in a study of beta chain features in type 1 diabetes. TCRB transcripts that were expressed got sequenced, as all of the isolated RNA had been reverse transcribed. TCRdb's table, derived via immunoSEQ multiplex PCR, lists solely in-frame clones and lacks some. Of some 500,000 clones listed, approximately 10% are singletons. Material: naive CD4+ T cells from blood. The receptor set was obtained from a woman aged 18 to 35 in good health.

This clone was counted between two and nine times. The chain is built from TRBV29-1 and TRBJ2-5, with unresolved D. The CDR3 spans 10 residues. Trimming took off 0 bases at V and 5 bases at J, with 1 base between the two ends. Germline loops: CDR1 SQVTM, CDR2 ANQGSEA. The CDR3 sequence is CSVEDETQYF. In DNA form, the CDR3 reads TGCAGCGTTGAAGACGAGACCCAGTACTTC.

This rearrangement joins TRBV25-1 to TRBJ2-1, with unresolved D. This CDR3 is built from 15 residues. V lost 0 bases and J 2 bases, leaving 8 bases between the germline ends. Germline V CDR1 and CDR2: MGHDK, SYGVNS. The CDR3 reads CASSEYGQTYNEQFF. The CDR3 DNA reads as TGTGCCAGCAGTGAATATGGGCAGACCTACAATGAGCAGTTCTTC.

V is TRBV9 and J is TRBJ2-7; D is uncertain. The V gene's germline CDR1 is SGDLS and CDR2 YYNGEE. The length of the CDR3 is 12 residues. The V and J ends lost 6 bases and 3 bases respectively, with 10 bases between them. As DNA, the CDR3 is TGTGCCAGCAACCGCGACGGCTACGAGCAGTACTTC. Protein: CASNRDGYEQYF.

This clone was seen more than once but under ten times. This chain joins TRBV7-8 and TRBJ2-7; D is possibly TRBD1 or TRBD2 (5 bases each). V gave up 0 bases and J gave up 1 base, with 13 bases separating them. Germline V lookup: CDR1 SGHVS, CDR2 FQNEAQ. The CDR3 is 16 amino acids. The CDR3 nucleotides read TGTGCCAGCAGCTTAGCGTTGCCAGGGAGTTCCTACGAGCAGTACTTC. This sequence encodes CASSLALPGSSYEQYF.

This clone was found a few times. Here the CDR3 DNA reads TGTGCCAGCCGTGGACAGGCAGCAACTAATGAAAAACTGTTTTTT. Amino acids: CASRGQAATNEKLFF. The rearrangement uses TRBV7-2 and TRBJ1-4; 7 positions agree with TRBD1. J lost 0 bases, V lost 8 bases, and 6 bases had no gene match. There are 15 residues in the CDR3. Germline V CDR1 and CDR2: SGHTA, FQGNSA.

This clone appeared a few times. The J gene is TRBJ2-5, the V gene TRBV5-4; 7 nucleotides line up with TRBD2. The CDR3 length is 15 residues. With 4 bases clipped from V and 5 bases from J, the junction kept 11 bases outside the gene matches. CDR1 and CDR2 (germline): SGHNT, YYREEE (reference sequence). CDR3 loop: CASSQTSGGRETQYF. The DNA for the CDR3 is TGTGCCAGCAGCCAGACGTCGGGGGGAAGGGAGACCCAGTACTTC.

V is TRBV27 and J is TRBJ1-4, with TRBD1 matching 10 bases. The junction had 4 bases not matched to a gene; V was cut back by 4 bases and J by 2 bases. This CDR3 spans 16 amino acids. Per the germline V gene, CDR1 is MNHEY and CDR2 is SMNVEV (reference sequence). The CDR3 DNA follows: TGTGCCAGCAGTTGGACAGGGGGTTTCACTAATGAAAAACTGTTTTTT. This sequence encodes CASSWTGGFTNEKLFF.

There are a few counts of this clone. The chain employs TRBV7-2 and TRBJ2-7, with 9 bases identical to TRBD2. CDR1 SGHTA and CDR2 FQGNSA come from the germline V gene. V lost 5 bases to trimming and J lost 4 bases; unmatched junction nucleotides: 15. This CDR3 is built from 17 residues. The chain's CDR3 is CASSPSSAGGGKYEQYF. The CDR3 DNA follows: TGTGCCAGCAGCCCTTCGTCGGCGGGAGGGGGGAAGTACGAGCAGTACTTC.

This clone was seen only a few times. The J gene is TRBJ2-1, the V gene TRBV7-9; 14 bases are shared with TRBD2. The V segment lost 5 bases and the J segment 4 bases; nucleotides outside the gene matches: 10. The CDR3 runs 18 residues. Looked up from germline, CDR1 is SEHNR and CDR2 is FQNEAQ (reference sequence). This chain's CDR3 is CASSPSGLAGDGYNEQFF. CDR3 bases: TGTGCCAGCAGCCCATCGGGACTAGCGGGAGATGGGTACAATGAGCAGTTCTTC.

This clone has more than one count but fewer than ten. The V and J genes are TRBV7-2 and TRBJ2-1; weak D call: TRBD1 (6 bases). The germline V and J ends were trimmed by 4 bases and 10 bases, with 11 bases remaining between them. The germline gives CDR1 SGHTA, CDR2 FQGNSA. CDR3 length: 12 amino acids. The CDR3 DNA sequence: TGTGCCAGCAGCTCTCCCAGGGGAGAGCAGTTCTTC. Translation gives CASSSPRGEQFF.

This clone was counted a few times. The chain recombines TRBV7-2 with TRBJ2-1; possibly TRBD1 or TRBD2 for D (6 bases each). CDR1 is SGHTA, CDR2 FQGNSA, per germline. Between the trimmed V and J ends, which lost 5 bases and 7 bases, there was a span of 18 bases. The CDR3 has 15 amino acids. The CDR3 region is CASSPIGGRMNEQFF. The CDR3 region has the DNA TGTGCCAGCAGCCCCATAGGGGGGAGAATGAATGAGCAGTTCTTC.

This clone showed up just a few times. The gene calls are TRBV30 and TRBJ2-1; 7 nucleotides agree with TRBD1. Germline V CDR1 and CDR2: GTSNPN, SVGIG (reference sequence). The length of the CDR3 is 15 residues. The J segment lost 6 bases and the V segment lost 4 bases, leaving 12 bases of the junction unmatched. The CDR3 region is CAWTTGKPAVNEQFF. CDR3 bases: TGTGCCTGGACGACAGGGAAGCCAGCAGTCAATGAGCAGTTCTTC.

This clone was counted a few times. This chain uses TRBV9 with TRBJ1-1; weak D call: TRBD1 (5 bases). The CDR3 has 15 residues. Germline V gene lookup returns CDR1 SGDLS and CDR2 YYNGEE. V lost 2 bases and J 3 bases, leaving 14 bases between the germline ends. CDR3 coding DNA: TGTGCCAGCAGCGTTCGCCCAGGGCTGGACACTGAAGCTTTCTTT. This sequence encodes CASSVRPGLDTEAFF. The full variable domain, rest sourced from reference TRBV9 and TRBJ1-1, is DSGVTQTPKHLITATGQRVTLRCSPRSGDLSVYWYQQSLDQGLQFLIQYYNGEERAKGNILERFSAQQFPDLHSELNLSSLELGDSALYFCASSVRPGLDTEAFFGQGTRLTVV.

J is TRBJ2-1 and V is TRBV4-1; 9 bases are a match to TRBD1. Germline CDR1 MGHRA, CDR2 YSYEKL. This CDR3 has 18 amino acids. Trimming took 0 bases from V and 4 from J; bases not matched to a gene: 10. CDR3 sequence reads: CASSQDPPTGGTYNEQFF. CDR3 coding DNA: TGCGCCAGCAGCCAAGATCCCCCGACAGGGGGAACGTACAATGAGCAGTTCTTC.

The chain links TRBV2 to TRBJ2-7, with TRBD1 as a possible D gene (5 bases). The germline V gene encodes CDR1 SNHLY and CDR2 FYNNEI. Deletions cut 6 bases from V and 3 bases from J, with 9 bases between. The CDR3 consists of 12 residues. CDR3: CASRVTVYEQYF. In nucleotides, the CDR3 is TGTGCCAGCAGGGTGACAGTCTACGAGCAGTACTTC.

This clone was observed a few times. CDR3 coding DNA: TGTGCCAGCAGCCCTGTGGAAGCTTTCTTT. Translated, it gives CASSPVEAFF. The chain joins TRBV7-6 to TRBJ1-1; D is unclear. This CDR3 has 10 amino acids. Between the trimmed V and J ends, which lost 5 bases and 8 bases, there was a span of 6 bases. Germline CDR1 reads SGHVS; CDR2 reads FNYEAQ.

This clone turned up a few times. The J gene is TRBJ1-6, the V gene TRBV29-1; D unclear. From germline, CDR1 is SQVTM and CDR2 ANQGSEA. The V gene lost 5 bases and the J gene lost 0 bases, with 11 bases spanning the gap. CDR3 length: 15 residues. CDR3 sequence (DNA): TGCAGCGTTCAACTAGCGAGCTCCTATAATTCACCCCTCCACTTT. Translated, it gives CSVQLASSYNSPLHF.

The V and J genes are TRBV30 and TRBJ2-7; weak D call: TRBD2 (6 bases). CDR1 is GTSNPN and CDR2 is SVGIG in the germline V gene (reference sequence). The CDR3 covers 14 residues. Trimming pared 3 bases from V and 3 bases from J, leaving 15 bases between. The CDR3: CAWRNKAGHYEQYF. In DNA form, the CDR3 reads TGTGCCTGGAGAAACAAGGCGGGGCACTACGAGCAGTACTTC.

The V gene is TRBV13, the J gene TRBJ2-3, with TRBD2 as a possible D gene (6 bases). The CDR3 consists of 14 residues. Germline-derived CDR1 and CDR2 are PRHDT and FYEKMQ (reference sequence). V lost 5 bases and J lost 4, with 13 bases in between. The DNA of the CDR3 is TGTGCCAGCAGCACGACTAGGTGGCCAGATACGCAGTATTTT. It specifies CASSTTRWPDTQYF.

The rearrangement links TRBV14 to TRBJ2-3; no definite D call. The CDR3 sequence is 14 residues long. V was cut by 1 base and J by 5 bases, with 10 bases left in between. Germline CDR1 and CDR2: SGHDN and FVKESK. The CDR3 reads CASSQGSRQDTQYF. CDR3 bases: TGTGCCAGCAGCCAAGGGTCGAGACAAGATACGCAGTATTTT.

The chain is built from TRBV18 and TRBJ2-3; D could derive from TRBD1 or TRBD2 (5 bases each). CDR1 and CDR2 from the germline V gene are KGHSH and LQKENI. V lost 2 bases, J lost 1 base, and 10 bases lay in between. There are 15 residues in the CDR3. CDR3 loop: CASSPWQGGTDTQYF. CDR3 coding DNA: TGTGCCAGCTCACCATGGCAGGGAGGCACAGATACGCAGTATTTT.